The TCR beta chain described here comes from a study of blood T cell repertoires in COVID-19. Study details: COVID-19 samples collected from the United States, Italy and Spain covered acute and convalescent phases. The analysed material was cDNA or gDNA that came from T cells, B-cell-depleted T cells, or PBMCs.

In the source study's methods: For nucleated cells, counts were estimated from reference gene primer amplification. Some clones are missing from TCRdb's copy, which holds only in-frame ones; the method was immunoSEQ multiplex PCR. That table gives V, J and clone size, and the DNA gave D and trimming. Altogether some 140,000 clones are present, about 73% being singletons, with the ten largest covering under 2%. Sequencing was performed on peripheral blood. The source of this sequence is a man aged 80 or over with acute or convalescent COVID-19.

CDR3: CASSLNSDATNEKLFF. In DNA form, the CDR3 reads TGTGCCAGCAGCTTAAACTCTGATGCAACTAATGAAAAACTGTTTTTT. The V call is TRBV7-8, the J call TRBJ1-4; no clear D gene. V was cut by 2 bases and J by 0 bases, with 10 bases left in between. CDR3 length equals 16 residues. Germline lookup yields CDR1 SGHVS and CDR2 FQNEAQ. Complete variable domain (other parts from reference TRBV7-8 and TRBJ1-4): GAGVSQSPRYKVAKRGQDVALRCDPISGHVSLFWYQQALGQGPEFLTYFQNEAQLDKSGLPSDRFFAERPEGSVSTLKIQRTQQEDSAVYLCASSLNSDATNEKLFFGSGTQLSVL.